Shown below are 11 T cell receptor beta chains from a single sample sequenced in a study of vaccination and CD4 T cells after COVID-19. Sequencing of the DNA from cultured CD4+ T cells was carried out with the Oncomine TCR Beta short-read assay. TCRdb used MiXCR to reprocess the PCR reads, holding one entry per CDR3 protein. The table lists around 11,000 distinct CDR3 sequences, roughly 26% of them singletons. The treatment is: roughly 10-day PBMC culture with coronavirus spike peptide pools or control peptides (ViraFEST assay). Their antigen targets remain unknown. The sample in question was CD4+ T cells from blood, cultured in vitro, obtained after SARS-CoV-2 vaccination. The receptors were gathered from a human donor who had recovered from COVID-19.

The chain is built from TRBV11-3 and TRBJ1-1; D possibly corresponds to TRBD1 (5 bases). Trimming stripped 7 bases from V and 7 bases from J, with 13 bases between. CDR3 length: 12 residues. CDR1 SGHNT and CDR2 YENEEA come from the germline V gene. CDR3 DNA sequence: TGTGCCAGCACCTGGGGGGTCGGTGAAGCTTTCTTT. Encoded protein: CASTWGVGEAFF.

This chain joins TRBV28 and TRBJ1-2; D remains ambiguous. The germline gives CDR1 MDHEN, CDR2 SYDVKM. V shed 3 bases and J shed 6 bases, with 8 bases lying between them. The CDR3 runs to 12 residues. The CDR3 DNA sequence: TGTGCCAGCAGTTTTCTTACGGATGGCTACACCTTC. It yields the protein CASSFLTDGYTF.

The rearrangement uses TRBV11-2 and TRBJ2-7; D gene uncertain. The germline V and J ends were trimmed by 5 bases and 1 base, with 12 bases remaining between them. Looked up from germline, CDR1 is SGHAT and CDR2 is FQNNGV. CDR3 length: 14 amino acids. CDR3 DNA: TGTGCCAGCAGCAAGGGCGCAGCGTCCTACGAGCAGTACTTC. Protein product: CASSKGAASYEQYF.

The V and J genes are TRBV6-1 and TRBJ1-6, with D possibly matching TRBD1 (6 bases). Trimming cost V 7 bases and J 0 bases, with 13 bases left between them. Germline loops: CDR1 MNHNS, CDR2 SASEGT. The CDR3 totals 16 residues. The CDR3 coding sequence is TGTGCCAGCACCCGGGGGGCGACCTCCTATAATTCACCCCTCCACTTT. This gives the protein CASTRGATSYNSPLHF.

Judged by abundance, this clonotype is medium-sized. V gene TRBV20-1 combines with J gene TRBJ2-5; a weak D match, TRBD2 (6 bases). The CDR3 is 14 amino acids. V was clipped by 6 bases and J by 3 bases, with 17 bases between them. CDR1 DFQATT and CDR2 SNEGSKA come from the germline V gene (reference sequence). In nucleotides, the CDR3 is TGCAGTGCAGTAGGAGGGGCCGGGAAAGAGACCCAGTACTTC. It specifies CSAVGGAGKETQYF.

In its sample, this clonotype was seen a few times. The rearrangement joins TRBV6-1 to TRBJ2-7; D is perhaps TRBD1 (5 bases). The CDR3 runs to 14 residues. Germline lookup yields CDR1 MNHNS and CDR2 SASEGT. Trimming took 4 bases from V and 1 from J, leaving 11 bases between them. The CDR3 region is CASSVQGMSYEQYF. In DNA form, the CDR3 reads TGTGCCAGCAGTGTGCAGGGTATGTCCTACGAGCAGTACTTC.

This clonotype is judged medium-sized (0.01 to 0.1%). CDR3 loop: CSARDSRIGGYTF. CDR3 nucleotide sequence: TGCAGTGCTAGAGATTCTAGGATAGGTGGCTACACCTTC. The V gene is TRBV20-1, the J gene TRBJ1-2; D unclear. Germline V CDR1 and CDR2: DFQATT, SNEGSKA (reference sequence). The CDR3 loop spans 13 amino acids. Trimming took off 0 bases at V and 7 bases at J, with 12 bases between the two ends.

The chain employs TRBV28 and TRBJ1-1; tentatively, D is TRBD1 (5 bases). CDR3 size: 16 residues. Looked up from germline, CDR1 is MDHEN and CDR2 is SYDVKM. V dropped 3 bases and J dropped 0 bases, with 14 bases sitting between them. CDR3 DNA sequence: TGTGCCAGCAGTTTCCAGAGGACATTAATGAACACTGAAGCTTTCTTT. Protein: CASSFQRTLMNTEAFF.

CDR3 in amino acids: CAITRDRQETQYF. CDR3 DNA sequence: TGTGCCATCACCCGGGACAGACAAGAGACCCAGTACTTC. The chain employs TRBV10-3 and TRBJ2-5, with 7 bases that match TRBD1. Per germline, CDR1 ENHRY and CDR2 SYGVKD. The V segment lost 7 bases and the J segment 2 bases; nucleotides outside the gene matches: 4. This CDR3 has 13 amino acids.

This clonotype turned up a few times. The chain couples TRBV7-9 to TRBJ2-7; D may be TRBD1 or TRBD2 (6 bases each). The length of the CDR3 is 14 residues. The germline V gene encodes CDR1 SEHNR and CDR2 FQNEAQ (reference sequence). V was shortened by 5 bases and J by 2 bases, with 13 bases between the two germline ends. CDR3 protein: CASSIGRGPYEQYF. As DNA, the CDR3 is TGTGCCAGCAGCATTGGTCGGGGGCCCTACGAGCAGTACTTC.

This clonotype was recorded a few times. The CDR3 reads CASSLARGRRTEAFF. CDR3 coding DNA: TGTGCCAGCAGCTTAGCCCGGGGGAGGAGGACTGAAGCTTTCTTT. This chain uses TRBV7-8 with TRBJ1-1; D might be TRBD1 (5 bases). Germline V gives CDR1 SGHVS, CDR2 FQNEAQ. V gave up 0 bases and J gave up 5 bases, with 13 bases separating them. The CDR3 loop spans 15 amino acids.